This T cell receptor beta chain was captured in a study of regulatory T cells in long-lasting Graves disease. This clonotype has a handful of counts. Regarding time point: newly diagnosed GD, antithyroid drugs for less than 3 months. After RNA was extracted from PBMCs, the TCR library was made from it. One endocrinology department in Xi'an, China, was where patients came from. Looked up from germline, CDR1 is MNHNS and CDR2 is SASEGT. With 8 bases removed from V and 0 bases from J, the gap between germline ends came to 14 bases. The CDR3 is 14 amino acids. Investigators prepared the TCR beta libraries by applying iRepertoire HTBI primers and Arm-PCR of CDR3 regions. MiXCR, run by TCRdb on the multiplex PCR reads, gives a single entry per CDR3 protein. This sample has about 610,000 distinct CDR3 sequences, with roughly 16% found just once. This sample also appeared in a second study, on T cells in Graves' hyperthyroidism and ophthalmopathy.

The clonotype comes from a young man with Graves disease. This rearrangement joins TRBV6-1 to TRBJ2-7; D is tentatively TRBD1 or TRBD2 (5 bases each). Sample: peripheral blood mononuclear cells (PBMCs), taken at new diagnosis, from a patient treated with antithyroid drugs. CDR3 nucleotide sequence: TGTGCCAGCTGGGACCCGCGTCGCTCCTACGAGCAGTACTTC. Translated: CASWDPRRSYEQYF.